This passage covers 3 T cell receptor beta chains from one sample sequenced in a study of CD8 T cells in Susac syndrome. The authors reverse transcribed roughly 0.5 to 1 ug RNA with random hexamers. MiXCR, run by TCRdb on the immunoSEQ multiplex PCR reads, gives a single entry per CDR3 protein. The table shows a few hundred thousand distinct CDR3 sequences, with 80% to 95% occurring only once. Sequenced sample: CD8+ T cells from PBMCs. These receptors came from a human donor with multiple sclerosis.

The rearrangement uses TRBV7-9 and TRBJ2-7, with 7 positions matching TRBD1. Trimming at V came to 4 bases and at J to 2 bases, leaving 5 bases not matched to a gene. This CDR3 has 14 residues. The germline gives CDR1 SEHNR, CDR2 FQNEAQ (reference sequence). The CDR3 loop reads CASSSDRVPYEQYF. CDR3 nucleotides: TGTGCCAGCAGCTCAGACAGGGTCCCCTACGAGCAGTACTTC.

The CDR3 nucleotides are TGTGCCAGCAGTTTCCCGACAGGACTTGAAGCTTTCTTT. Translated: CASSFPTGLEAFF. The rearrangement links TRBV12-3 or TRBV12-4 to TRBJ1-1, with D perhaps TRBD1 (6 bases). There are 13 residues in the CDR3. Trimming took off 3 bases at V and 7 bases at J, with 12 bases between the two ends.

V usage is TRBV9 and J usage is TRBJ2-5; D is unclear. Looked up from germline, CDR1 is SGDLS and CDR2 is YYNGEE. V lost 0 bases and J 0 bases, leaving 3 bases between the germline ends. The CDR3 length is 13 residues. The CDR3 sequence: CASSVGNQETQYF. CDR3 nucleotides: TGTGCCAGCAGCGTAGGGAACCAAGAGACCCAGTACTTC. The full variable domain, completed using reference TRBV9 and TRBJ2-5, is DSGVTQTPKHLITATGQRVTLRCSPRSGDLSVYWYQQSLDQGLQFLIQYYNGEERAKGNILERFSAQQFPDLHSELNLSSLELGDSALYFCASSVGNQETQYFGPGTRLLVL.